This TCR beta chain was identified in a study of T cells in Graves' hyperthyroidism and ophthalmopathy. Using RNA transcripts as the source, TCR beta CDR3 regions were amplified. The HTBI set primed first-round TCR CDR3 RT-PCR. Via MiXCR, TCRdb re-called the multiplex PCR reads, giving one row per CDR3 protein. The sample lists 450,000 to 700,000 distinct CDR3 sequences, approximately 44% occurring once. The authors deemed Graves' hyperthyroidism stable absent ophthalmopathy progression within 18 months. Newly diagnosed patients aged 18 to 65 had hyperthyroidism of under 2 months' duration. The CDR3 extends over 17 amino acids. Per germline, CDR1 KGHDR and CDR2 SFDVKD. With 5 bases clipped from V and 5 bases from J, the junction kept 13 bases outside the gene matches.

The source is a woman in her late teens or twenties with Graves' hyperthyroidism. The sequenced sample was peripheral blood or thyroid tissue (not recorded which). The gene calls are TRBV24-1 and TRBJ2-1; 8 nucleotides align to TRBD1. CDR3 protein: CATSASKVQGAHNEQFF. CDR3 DNA sequence: TGTGCCACCAGTGCCTCTAAGGTGCAGGGGGCCCACAATGAGCAGTTCTTC.